A selection of T cell receptor beta chains follows, all from one sample in a study of metastatic and nonmetastatic thyroid tumors. Through MiXCR, TCRdb re-clonotyped the PCR reads. The sample yields 91,000 or so clones, about 13% seen once. What was sequenced was blood. All receptors come from a female donor with papillary thyroid cancer or a benign thyroid nodule (not recorded which). Some clones in this sample may be carry-over from other donors' samples. CDR3s include the opening cysteine and the closing phenylalanine or tryptophan. Each record gives: CDR3 protein, V gene.

CDR3aa: CASSYRQNSYEQYF
v_gene: TRBV6-2/TRBV6-3

CDR3aa: CAIRNRDTEGNQPQHF
v_gene: TRBV10-3

CDR3aa: CSARQGTLTYEQYF
v_gene: TRBV20-1

CDR3aa: CASSLALDTQYF
v_gene: TRBV5-5

CDR3aa: CASSANWGSEQFF
v_gene: TRBV2

CDR3aa: CASSTGGETQYF
v_gene: TRBV9

CDR3aa: CASSLTVSQETQYF
v_gene: TRBV5-6

CDR3aa: CASSRTGGDTEAFF
v_gene: TRBV7-9

CDR3aa: CASSPGQGKDEQYF
v_gene: TRBV5-7

CDR3aa: CASSGGLAGPVSYGQYF
v_gene: TRBV5-6

CDR3aa: CASSDNFAYDQHF
v_gene: TRBV6-1

CDR3aa: CASSSRPGGYEQYF
v_gene: TRBV7-6

CDR3aa: CASSQGQLYEQYF
v_gene: TRBV28

CDR3aa: CASSATSGSGGNIQYF
v_gene: TRBV6-1

CDR3aa: CSVARREGNTIYF
v_gene: TRBV29-1

CDR3aa: CATQSGMDYNEQFF
v_gene: TRBV24-1

CDR3aa: CASSLGLTRGVYEQYF
v_gene: TRBV5-1

CDR3aa: CASSPSGTRTGELFF
v_gene: TRBV3-1

CDR3aa: CASNVIGTDTQYF
v_gene: TRBV19

CDR3aa: CARRGGSREPEHF
v_gene: TRBV5-1

CDR3aa: CAWSDRGGTTF
v_gene: TRBV30

CDR3aa: CASSRADTQYF
v_gene: TRBV7-2

CDR3aa: CSASPQGRGQGSSGANVLTF
v_gene: TRBV20-1

CDR3aa: CASSRGGPPDTQYF
v_gene: TRBV7-2

CDR3aa: CASSTLVTGGGANYGYTF
v_gene: TRBV18

CDR3aa: CAWSATGGTKEKLFF
v_gene: TRBV30

CDR3aa: CASSEDRGNEQFF
v_gene: TRBV2

CDR3aa: CASSPGLAADTQYF
v_gene: TRBV27

CDR3aa: CASSLSRANNQPQHF
v_gene: TRBV28

CDR3aa: CASSYGTVNTEAFF
v_gene: TRBV19

CDR3aa: CASSVSRRQATGELFF
v_gene: TRBV9

CDR3aa: CASSFGRWAGDTGELFF
v_gene: TRBV5-1

CDR3aa: CASSLDFTGELFF
v_gene: TRBV7-2

CDR3aa: CASSYTLDRGETQYF
v_gene: TRBV6-5

CDR3aa: CATSRSTGMPSPLHF
v_gene: TRBV15

CDR3aa: CASSLREGRLAGLSDTQYF
v_gene: TRBV7-3

CDR3aa: CASNPGLAGAEQFF
v_gene: TRBV28

CDR3aa: CASSLPSGSKETQYF
v_gene: TRBV7-9

CDR3aa: CASSLRQASNQPQHF
v_gene: TRBV12-3/TRBV12-4

CDR3aa: CSAHLSGRNEQYF
v_gene: TRBV20-1

CDR3aa: CASSSVASGSYNEQFF
v_gene: TRBV11-3

CDR3aa: CASSQVMKGGRYF
v_gene: TRBV3-1

CDR3aa: CATSEGTGGGEKLFF
v_gene: TRBV24-1

CDR3aa: CSARSQVANYGYTF
v_gene: TRBV20-1

CDR3aa: CASSPNPSSGEQFF
v_gene: TRBV18

CDR3aa: CAIGSGRGPGEQYF
v_gene: TRBV10-3

CDR3aa: CASSFSGDRDPNQPQHF
v_gene: TRBV28

CDR3aa: CASSSGPTDTGELFF
v_gene: TRBV6-5

CDR3aa: CASSLLAVSYNEQFF
v_gene: TRBV11-2

CDR3aa: CASRRGLSAFF
v_gene: TRBV28

CDR3aa: CASSPQGGRGDTQYF
v_gene: TRBV7-3

CDR3aa: CASSWGTAHYNSPLHF
v_gene: TRBV28

CDR3aa: CASSPQGAGFQYF
v_gene: TRBV5-6

CDR3aa: CASSPGISYNEQFF
v_gene: TRBV7-9

CDR3aa: CASSVGQGWAEAFF
v_gene: TRBV5-1

CDR3aa: CASSKTPNNEQFF
v_gene: TRBV18

CDR3aa: CASSLGVGEQFF
v_gene: TRBV5-6

CDR3aa: CSATDGLAGGSTDTQYF
v_gene: TRBV20-1

CDR3aa: CSARGGVLLSSYNEQFF
v_gene: TRBV20-1

CDR3aa: CASSLGGEGNTEAFF
v_gene: TRBV6-1